Detailed here is one T cell receptor beta chain. Its specificity is not known. These data originate in a study of cytomegalovirus exposure and HLA in healthy donors. Across the whole study: A preliminary data release comprised 80 million to 95 million unique TCRs obtained from HLA-typed donors.

PCR was performed using 60 Vbeta and 13 Jbeta primers. Here immunoSEQ multiplex PCR was the method, and the copy in TCRdb shows in-frame clones only, minus some. The repertoire holds under 55,000 clones, with over 60% as singletons. Study results and limitations: No immune exposure information besides CMV serostatus was available. Rare TCR sequences dominated, though some public TCRs recurred in many donors.

CDR1 and CDR2 (germline): SGHTA, FQGTGA. The CDR3 covers 12 residues. Trimming took 5 bases from V and 2 from J, leaving 7 bases between them. The origin of this receptor is a woman aged 50 to 60 in good health and CMV-seronegative. V is TRBV7-3 and J is TRBJ2-7; D call uncertain. Input material: PBMCs. This CDR3 reads CASSRVAYEQYF. CDR3 in DNA: TGTGCCAGCAGCCGTGTAGCCTACGAGCAGTACTTC.